The next 30 T cell receptor beta chains were all read from a single sample in a study of blood T cells in healthy people across ages. The authors ran a second PCR of 7 to 11 cycles using a sample-barcoded 5' primer and a J-beta primer mix. TCRdb re-analysed the 5' RACE reads in MiXCR, keeping a single row per CDR3 protein. The table shows some 1.6 million distinct CDR3 sequences, with roughly 32% occurring only once. Specimen: blood. Receptors originate from a woman aged 25 to 45 in good health.

This clonotype was seen repeatedly, ten times or more. This chain links TRBV29-1 with TRBJ1-5, with D possibly TRBD1 on 6 matching bases. Trimming removed 6 bases at V and 4 bases at J, with 10 bases between. The CDR3 extends over 12 amino acids. CDR1 SQVTM and CDR2 ANQGSEA come from the germline V gene. In nucleotides, the CDR3 is TGCAGCGTGGGGGACACAAATCAGCCCCAGCATTTT. This sequence encodes CSVGDTNQPQHF.

This rearrangement joins TRBV9 to TRBJ2-5; D is uncertain. Deletions cut 4 bases from V and 4 bases from J, with 14 bases between. Germline CDR1 and CDR2: SGDLS and YYNGEE. The CDR3 extends over 14 amino acids. CDR3 DNA: TGTGCCAGCAGCTCAGGTAGCACCACAGAGACCCAGTACTTC. As protein: CASSSGSTTETQYF.

The rearrangement links TRBV6-1 to TRBJ2-1, with 9 bases identical to TRBD2. Germline values: CDR1 MNHNS, CDR2 SASEGT. The CDR3 is made up of 15 amino acids. The V gene end was trimmed by 4 bases and the J gene end by 5 bases; junction bases not matched to a gene: 6. The CDR3 region is CASSGSGGLNNEQFF. The CDR3 region has the DNA TGTGCCAGCAGTGGTAGCGGGGGCCTAAACAATGAGCAGTTCTTC.

In this sample, this clonotype turned up a few times. The rearrangement joins TRBV20-1 to TRBJ2-1; 12 nucleotides line up with TRBD2. The CDR3 is 14 residues long. The germline CDR1 and CDR2 sequences are DFQATT and SNEGSKA (reference sequence). Trimming took 0 bases from V and 12 from J; bases not matched to a gene: 6. CDR3 loop: CSARDILAGGGQFF. CDR3 coding DNA: TGCAGTGCTAGAGATATACTAGCGGGGGGTGGGCAGTTCTTC.

This clonotype was recorded a few times. CDR3 nucleotides: TGTGCCAGCAGTTTAATCACTAGCGGGACTGATACGCAGTATTTT. Translation gives CASSLITSGTDTQYF. The J gene is TRBJ2-3, the V gene TRBV12-3 or TRBV12-4, with TRBD2 matching over 10 bases. The CDR3 is 15 amino acids. The junction had 5 bases not matched to a gene; V was cut back by 2 bases and J by 6 bases.

This clonotype was seen a few times. The chain employs TRBV7-2 and TRBJ2-5; TRBD2 matches 9 bases. J was trimmed by 2 bases and V by 5 bases; bases with no gene match: 12. The CDR3 length is 17 residues. Per the germline V gene, CDR1 is SGHTA and CDR2 is FQGNSA. The CDR3 here is CASSVGVGLAGQETQYF. CDR3 sequence (DNA): TGTGCCAGCAGCGTAGGGGTTGGCCTAGCGGGACAAGAGACCCAGTACTTC.

CDR3 sequence: CASSPAEGLFGYGYTF. As DNA, the CDR3 is TGTGCCAGCAGCCCCGCCGAGGGTTTATTCGGCTATGGCTACACCTTC. The V call is TRBV4-2, the J call TRBJ1-2; unclear D gene. CDR1 is LGHNA, CDR2 YNFKEQ, per germline. There are 16 residues in the CDR3. Trimming shortened V by 4 bases and J by 4 bases, and 19 bases separated the two germline ends.

This clonotype appeared a single time. The chain couples TRBV27 to TRBJ2-5; 9 positions agree with TRBD1. The J call may not be correct, given that the DNA end is closer to TRBJ2-7. CDR1 is MNHEY and CDR2 is SMNVEV in the germline V gene (reference sequence). CDR3 size: 15 residues. The chain's CDR3 is CASSSLGTGNYEQYF. In nucleotides, the CDR3 is TGTGCCAGCAGTTCCCTCGGGACAGGGAACTACGAGCAGTACTTC.

This clonotype showed up many times. V and J are TRBV29-1 and TRBJ1-1, with no clear D. This CDR3 has 10 residues. From germline, CDR1 is SQVTM and CDR2 ANQGSEA. V lost 4 bases and J lost 0, with 0 bases in between. The CDR3 nucleotides read TGCAGCGTTGTGAACACTGAAGCTTTCTTT. This encodes CSVVNTEAFF.

In this sample, this clonotype turned up a few times. The chain recombines TRBV20-1 with TRBJ2-7; TRBD2 matches at 13 bases. The J call may be faulty, since TRBJ2-5 better matches the DNA end. In germline, CDR1 is DFQATT, CDR2 SNEGSKA (reference sequence). The CDR3 runs 16 residues. CDR3 bases: TGCAGTGCTAGGGATACTAGCGGGGGGGCAGCCGGGACCCAGTACTTC. Translation gives CSARDTSGGAAGTQYF.

On this clonotype itself: This may be a read error: a much more frequent sequence differs by one nucleotide. This chain's CDR3 is CRTSGVFGTDTQYF. The CDR3 DNA sequence: TGCCGCACATCCGGGGTTTTTGGCACAGATACGCAGTATTTT. This sequence joins TRBV29-1 and TRBJ2-3; D is perhaps TRBD2 (5 bases). CDR3 size: 14 residues. From germline, CDR1 is SQVTM and CDR2 ANQGSEA.

A single count supports this clonotype. Its ends do not fully match the called genes, so a read error is possible. V is TRBV20-1 and J is TRBJ2-5; 9 nucleotides align to TRBD2. The CDR3 length is 13 residues. From germline, CDR1 is DFQATT and CDR2 SNEGSKA (reference sequence). CDR3 nucleotide sequence: TGCAGTGCTAGCGGGACTAGCCAAGAGTCCCAGTACTTC. Its translation: CSASGTSQESQYF.

V and J are TRBV20-1 and TRBJ2-7, with 11 bases lining up with TRBD2. CDR3 size: 18 residues. After removal of 0 bases from V and 6 bases from J, the junction contained 16 bases not matched to a gene. Germline CDR1 and CDR2: DFQATT and SNEGSKA (reference sequence). The CDR3 reads CSARDGTSGGPQWPEQYF. In nucleotides, the CDR3 is TGCAGTGCTAGAGATGGAACTAGCGGGGGCCCTCAGTGGCCCGAGCAGTACTTC.

In this sample, this clonotype turned up a few times. V is TRBV27 and J is TRBJ2-1; D is possibly TRBD2 (5 bases). The CDR3 consists of 14 residues. CDR1 is MNHEY, CDR2 SMNVEV, per germline (reference sequence). V lost 6 bases and J lost 7, with 16 bases in between. CDR3 amino acids: CASSNGNLWNEQFF. In DNA, the CDR3 is TGTGCCAGCAGCAACGGGAATTTGTGGAATGAGCAGTTCTTC.

Concerning this clonotype: An end of the junction differs from the germline gene, which may be a read error. V and J are TRBV4-1 and TRBJ2-1; 9 positions agree with TRBD1. The CDR3 is made up of 18 amino acids. CDR1 MGHRA and CDR2 YSYEKL come from the germline V gene. CDR3 sequence (DNA): TGCGCCAGCAGCCAAGCCCGGACAGGGGTGGTGGGTGAGGATGAGCGGTTCTTC. Translation gives CASSQARTGVVGEDERFF.

This clonotype was counted a few times. This chain joins TRBV30 and TRBJ1-2; D gene ambiguous. In germline, CDR1 is GTSNPN, CDR2 SVGIG (reference sequence). CDR3 length: 12 amino acids. V was pared by 2 bases and J by 5 bases, with 9 bases between. CDR3 nucleotides: TGTGCCTGGAGTCGGGTGGATTATGGCTACACCTTC. It codes for CAWSRVDYGYTF.

The chain couples TRBV20-1 to TRBJ1-4; TRBD1 matches 7 bases. The CDR3 extends over 13 amino acids. Trimming took 0 bases from V and 11 from J; bases not matched to a gene: 6. The germline gives CDR1 DFQATT, CDR2 SNEGSKA (reference sequence). The CDR3 nucleotides are TGCAGTGCTAGAGATCACGACAGGGTGAAACTGTTTTTT. Translating gives CSARDHDRVKLFF.

The gene calls are TRBV18 and TRBJ2-1; D is possibly TRBD2 (5 bases). Trimming pared 2 bases from V and 9 bases from J, leaving 17 bases between. The CDR3 runs 15 residues. CDR1 and CDR2 (germline): KGHSH, LQKENI. This CDR3 is CASSPKGSGNGEQFF. The CDR3 DNA reads TGTGCCAGCTCACCAAAAGGTTCCGGGAATGGTGAGCAGTTCTTC.

The sample holds a few counts of this clonotype. This chain links TRBV10-3 with TRBJ2-7; possible D gene TRBD2, 5 bases. Germline V CDR1 and CDR2: ENHRY, SYGVKD. V lost 6 bases to trimming and J lost 10 bases, with 22 bases between them. The CDR3 loop spans 14 amino acids. The CDR3 DNA is TGTGCCATCAGCAATAGCGACCAAGGTGCCGAACAGTACTTC. Translated: CAISNSDQGAEQYF.

The J gene is TRBJ2-7, the V gene TRBV24-1; 13 bases agree with TRBD2. Germline V gene lookup returns CDR1 KGHDR and CDR2 SFDVKD. Trimming removed 0 bases from V and 3 bases from J; junction bases left unmatched: 16. CDR3 length: 21 residues. The CDR3 sequence is CATSDLYGFSGLAGPGYEQYF. DNA of the CDR3: TGTGCCACCAGTGATTTGTATGGCTTCTCGGGACTAGCGGGACCCGGCTACGAGCAGTACTTC.

CDR3 sequence (DNA): TGTGCCAACAATCGACTAGCTGACTACTACAATGAGCAGTTCTTC. The encoded protein is CANNRLADYYNEQFF. The chain recombines TRBV6-5 with TRBJ2-1, with 7 bases lining up with TRBD2. In germline, CDR1 is MNHEY, CDR2 SVGAGI. V was clipped by 10 bases and J by 3 bases; unmatched bases: 12. The CDR3 is 15 amino acids.

This clonotype was observed many times. The chain carries TRBV16 and TRBJ2-7, with TRBD2 matching over 10 bases. This CDR3 has 15 residues. The V and J ends lost 6 bases and 6 bases, in that order; junction bases with no gene match: 11. Per germline, CDR1 KGHSY and CDR2 FQNENV. The CDR3 reads CASRGYSGGSSEQYF. For the CDR3, the DNA is TGTGCCAGCAGAGGATATAGCGGGGGGTCATCCGAGCAGTACTTC.

This clonotype was counted at least ten times. The junction shows a germline mismatch at one end, possibly a read error. The J gene is TRBJ1-2, the V gene TRBV27; D may be TRBD1 (5 bases). Germline V gene sequence: CDR1 MNHEY, CDR2 SMNVEV (reference sequence). The CDR3 is 13 residues long. CDR3 sequence (DNA): TGCGCCAGCAGCTTGGGGCCTAACTATGGCTACACCTTC. As protein: CASSLGPNYGYTF.

The chain links TRBV7-2 to TRBJ2-1; D is perhaps TRBD2 (5 bases). CDR1 is SGHTA and CDR2 is FQGNSA in the germline V gene. The V and J ends lost 5 bases and 7 bases respectively, with 15 bases between them. The length of the CDR3 is 14 residues. CDR3 sequence: CASSPARVANEQFF. The DNA for the CDR3 is TGTGCCAGCAGCCCGGCGAGGGTGGCGAATGAGCAGTTCTTC.

The gene calls are TRBV10-3 and TRBJ1-2; no clear D. Trimming left V 9 bases short and J 2 bases short, with 13 bases between. The CDR3 loop spans 13 amino acids. Germline loops: CDR1 ENHRY, CDR2 SYGVKD. The CDR3 loop reads CAMLFGPNYGYTF. In nucleotides, the CDR3 is TGTGCCATGCTCTTTGGCCCCAACTATGGCTACACCTTC.

A few counts support this clonotype. V gene TRBV7-3 combines with J gene TRBJ2-1, with D unclear. Germline V CDR1 and CDR2: SGHTA, FQGTGA. The CDR3 is 13 amino acids. Trimming cost V 5 bases and J 6 bases, with 11 bases left between them. The CDR3 DNA follows: TGTGCCAGCAGCCCGGCCCCCACCAATGAGCAGTTCTTC. Its protein is CASSPAPTNEQFF.

The chain uses TRBV27 and TRBJ1-2; unclear D gene. Germline V gives CDR1 MNHEY, CDR2 SMNVEV (reference sequence). The CDR3 runs to 16 residues. V was clipped by 0 bases and J by 1 base, with 12 bases between them. The CDR3 DNA is TGTGCCAGCAGTTTATCGTTAGGAACTTTTAACTATGGCTACACCTTC. Translating it yields CASSLSLGTFNYGYTF.

Note on this clonotype: The junction shows a germline mismatch at one end, possibly a read error. This chain uses TRBV28 with TRBJ1-2; TRBD1 aligns across 11 bases. The germline gives CDR1 MDHEN, CDR2 SYDVKM. This CDR3 comprises 16 residues. The CDR3 loop reads CAGSGQGASTNYGYTF. CDR3 nucleotides: TGTGCCGGCAGTGGACAGGGGGCCTCTACTAACTATGGCTACACCTTC.

Details on this clonotype: A much larger clone sits a single nucleotide away, making a read error possible. This chain joins TRBV3-1 and TRBJ2-5, with 10 bases matching TRBD2. The CDR3 covers 16 residues. CDR1 LGHDT and CDR2 YNNKEL come from the germline V gene (reference sequence). The CDR3, as DNA: TGTGTCAGCAGCCAGGGTAGCGGGGGGAACCAAGAGACCCAGTACTTC. Encoded protein: CVSSQGSGGNQETQYF.

Notes on this clonotype: This may come from a read error, since a much larger clone is one base off. This chain connects TRBV11-2 to TRBJ1-1; D is ambiguous. This CDR3 is 14 amino acids long. The germline V gene has CDR1 SGHAT and CDR2 FQNNGV. Trimming stripped 2 bases from V and 0 bases from J, with 7 bases between. The CDR3 loop reads CASSLSPMNTEAFF. CDR3 DNA: TGTGCCAGCAGCTTAAGCCCTATGAACACTGAAGCTTTCTTT.